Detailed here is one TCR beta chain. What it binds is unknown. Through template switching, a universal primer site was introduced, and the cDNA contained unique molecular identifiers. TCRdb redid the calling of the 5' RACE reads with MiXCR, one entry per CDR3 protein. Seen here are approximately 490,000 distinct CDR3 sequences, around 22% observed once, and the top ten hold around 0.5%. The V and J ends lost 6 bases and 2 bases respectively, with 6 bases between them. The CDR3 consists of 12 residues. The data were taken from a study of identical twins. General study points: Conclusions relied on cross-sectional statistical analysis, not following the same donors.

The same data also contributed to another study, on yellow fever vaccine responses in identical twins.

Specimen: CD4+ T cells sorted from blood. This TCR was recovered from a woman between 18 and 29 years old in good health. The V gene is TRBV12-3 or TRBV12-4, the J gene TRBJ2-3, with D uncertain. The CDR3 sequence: CASSIFTDTQYF. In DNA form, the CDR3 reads TGTGCCAGCAGCATCTTCACAGATACGCAGTATTTT.